Below, 23 T cell receptor beta chains from the same sample are listed, as sequenced in a study of shared clonotypes between healthy human individuals (dated by TCRdb to between 2020 and 2021). The protocol used for the library was the immunoSEQ multiplex PCR assay. This is the immuneACCESS table as TCRdb keeps it, with only in-frame sequences that have V and J called. A part of the clones is gone; compared with another copy, unresolved V genes explain less than half, and the rest is unexplained. This sample holds around 600,000 clones; roughly 97% were observed only once. The ten top clones hold around 0.057% of the sample. What was sequenced was naive CD4+ T cells sorted from blood. Read against the paper, the sample's cell subset or site label means: CD45RA+ positively selected. These receptors all stem from a woman under 40 in good health.

The gene calls are TRBV6-1 and TRBJ1-5, with D unclear. CDR3 length: 14 residues. Germline V lookup: CDR1 MNHNS, CDR2 SASEGT. CDR3 in amino acids: CASENTGNNQPQHF. Here the CDR3 DNA reads TGTGCAAGCGAGAATACGGGGAACAATCAGCCCCAGCATTTT.

The chain is built from TRBV19 and TRBJ2-2, with 9 nucleotides matching TRBD2. The CDR3 is 14 residues long. V shed 10 bases, J shed 5 bases, and the junction held 8 bases outside the gene matches. CDR1 is LNHDA and CDR2 is SQIVND in the germline V gene (reference sequence). CDR3 nucleotides: TGTGCCACTCCTAGCGGGACGGGAACCGGGGAGCTGTTTTTT. Encoded protein: CATPSGTGTGELFF.

CDR3 sequence reads: CASSQSPGVQETQYF. The CDR3 nucleotides are TGCGCCAGCAGCCAGAGCCCCGGGGTTCAAGAGACCCAGTACTTC. The V and J genes are TRBV5-1 and TRBJ2-5; perhaps TRBD2 as D (5 bases). Trimming pared 4 bases from V and 2 bases from J, leaving 15 bases between. Germline CDR1 SGHRS, CDR2 YFSETQ. The CDR3 loop spans 15 amino acids.

V and J are TRBV5-1 and TRBJ2-3, with 8 bases identical to TRBD2. CDR1 and CDR2 from the germline V gene are SGHRS and YFSETQ. V was clipped by 2 bases and J by 3 bases; unmatched bases: 2. The CDR3 loop spans 14 amino acids. The CDR3 DNA reads as TGCGCCAGCAGCTTCGCGGGAGGTACAGATACGCAGTATTTT. Protein sequence: CASSFAGGTDTQYF.

This chain links TRBV10-2 with TRBJ1-4, with D possibly matching TRBD1 (6 bases). The CDR3 is 14 residues long. Trimming took off 2 bases at V and 8 bases at J, with 12 bases between the two ends. Germline-derived CDR1 and CDR2 are WSHSY and SAAADI. In DNA, the CDR3 is TGCGCCAGCAGTGAGCTGGGGGCTCGGGAAAAACTGTTTTTT. It specifies CASSELGAREKLFF.

V is TRBV5-4 and J is TRBJ1-5; TRBD1 is a possible D gene (5 bases). The CDR3 is 14 residues long. The V gene's germline CDR1 is SGHNT and CDR2 YYREEE (reference sequence). CDR3 DNA sequence: TGTGCTTCACAAATAGGGACCCTCAATCAGCCCCAGCATTTT. It translates to CASQIGTLNQPQHF. The complete variable domain, with remaining parts taken from reference TRBV5-4 and TRBJ1-5, reads ETGVTQSPTHLIKTRGQQVTLRCSSQSGHNTVSWYQQALGQGPQFIFQYYREEENGRGNFPPRFSGLQFPNYSSELNVNALELDDSALYLCASQIGTLNQPQHFGDGTRLSIL.

CDR3 sequence reads: CASSPSREETQYF. As DNA, the CDR3 is TGTGCCAGTAGTCCATCCCGGGAGGAGACCCAGTACTTC. This rearrangement joins TRBV19 to TRBJ2-5, with D possibly being TRBD2 (6 bases). This CDR3 is 13 amino acids long. Trimming cost V 5 bases and J 5 bases, with 12 bases left between them. Looked up from germline, CDR1 is LNHDA and CDR2 is SQIVND (reference sequence). Looking up the rest from reference TRBV19 and TRBJ2-5 gives the full variable domain: DGGITQSPKYLFRKEGQNVTLSCEQNLNHDAMYWYRQDPGQGLRLIYYSQIVNDFQKGDIAEGYSVSREKKESFPLTVTSAQKNPTAFYLCASSPSREETQYFGPGTRLLVL.

The rearrangement links TRBV15 to TRBJ2-2, with 7 bases aligning to TRBD1. CDR3 length: 17 residues. In germline, CDR1 is LNHNV, CDR2 YYDKDF (reference sequence). V was pared by 3 bases and J by 0 bases, with 7 bases of the junction left unmatched. CDR3 coding DNA: TGTGCCACCAGCAGCGGCCGGGACAGCGCGAACACCGGGGAGCTGTTTTTT. Residues: CATSSGRDSANTGELFF.

The chain recombines TRBV28 with TRBJ2-5; 10 bases map to TRBD1. The DNA end lines up better with TRBJ2-7; the J call may be wrong. Looked up from germline, CDR1 is MDHEN and CDR2 is SYDVKM. CDR3 length equals 13 residues. CDR3 bases: TGTGCCAGCAGTCGACAGGGGGCCCACGAGCAGTACTTC. Protein sequence: CASSRQGAHEQYF.

The genes are TRBV11-3 and TRBJ2-2; D uncertain. The CDR3 has 13 residues. The V and J ends lost 6 bases and 4 bases respectively, with 9 bases between them. Germline CDR1 SGHNT, CDR2 YENEEA. The CDR3 spells CASSSLGTGELFF. CDR3 bases: TGTGCCAGCAGTTCCTTAGGCACCGGGGAGCTGTTTTTT. The full variable domain, in which reference TRBV11-3 and TRBJ2-2 provide the parts outside the CDR3, is EAGVVQSPRYKIIEKKQPVAFWCNPISGHNTLYWYLQNLGQGPELLIRYENEEAVDDSQLPKDRFSAERLKGVDSTLKIQPAELGDSAVYLCASSSLGTGELFFGEGSRLTVL.

The chain employs TRBV6-1 and TRBJ2-7; D could derive from TRBD1 or TRBD2 (5 bases each). This CDR3 contains 14 residues. Germline CDR1 reads MNHNS; CDR2 reads SASEGT. V gave up 2 bases and J gave up 4 bases, with 12 bases separating them. For the CDR3, the DNA is TGTGCCAGCAGTGAACAGGGACCTCAGTACGAGCAGTACTTC. Protein sequence: CASSEQGPQYEQYF.

Notes on this clone: In the same sample, other DNA sequences code for this CDR3. The rearrangement links TRBV28 to TRBJ2-7; D may be TRBD2 (5 bases). With 5 bases removed from V and 2 bases from J, the gap between germline ends came to 7 bases. This CDR3 region has 12 residues. The germline V gene has CDR1 MDHEN and CDR2 SYDVKM. The CDR3 DNA reads TGTGCCAGCAGTCTCGGGACCTACGAGCAGTACTTC. This sequence encodes CASSLGTYEQYF.

This clone was seen just once. This sequence joins TRBV7-9 and TRBJ1-1; the match to TRBD1 covers 9 bases. Germline loops: CDR1 SEHNR, CDR2 FQNEAQ (reference sequence). This CDR3 region has 16 residues. V lost 5 bases, J lost 6 bases, and 13 bases stayed unmatched. CDR3 in DNA: TGTGCCAGCAGCCACTATTACAGGGGGCGATTGGCTGAAGCTTTCTTT. Its protein is CASSHYYRGRLAEAFF.

The chain links TRBV6-6 to TRBJ2-7, with TRBD2 matching 12 bases. The CDR3 totals 15 residues. Trimming cost V 6 bases and J 4 bases; bases outside gene matches: 7. Germline V CDR1 and CDR2: MNHNY, SVGAGI (reference sequence). The CDR3 loop is CASSPGTSGLYEQYF. In DNA form, the CDR3 reads TGTGCCAGCAGCCCCGGGACTAGCGGGTTATACGAGCAGTACTTC.

The rearrangement uses TRBV28 and TRBJ2-7; a weak D match, TRBD2 (6 bases). The CDR3 consists of 13 residues. Germline V CDR1 and CDR2: MDHEN, SYDVKM. V was pared by 6 bases and J by 3 bases, with 12 bases between. This chain's CDR3 is CASSRGTDYEQYF. The CDR3, as DNA: TGTGCCAGCAGCCGCGGGACGGACTACGAGCAGTACTTC.

For this clone: The sample holds other DNA sequences that translate to the same CDR3. The chain has TRBV5-1 and TRBJ2-3, with TRBD2 identical over 7 bases. The germline CDR1 and CDR2 sequences are SGHRS and YFSETQ. CDR3 length: 15 residues. Trimming at V came to 0 bases and at J to 2 bases, leaving 3 bases not matched to a gene. The CDR3 protein is CASSLVLADTDTQYF. The CDR3 DNA follows: TGCGCCAGCAGCTTGGTGCTAGCGGACACAGATACGCAGTATTTT.

This clone was recorded once. The chain carries TRBV28 and TRBJ2-2; 11 bases match TRBD1. CDR1 and CDR2 from the germline V gene are MDHEN and SYDVKM. There are 15 residues in the CDR3. The V and J ends lost 5 bases and 7 bases, in that order; junction bases with no gene match: 6. CDR3 in amino acids: CASSQPGQGVGELFF. CDR3 nucleotides: TGTGCCAGCAGTCAACCGGGACAGGGGGTCGGGGAGCTGTTTTTT.

J is TRBJ1-4 and V is TRBV2, with D perhaps matching TRBD1 (6 bases). The germline gives CDR1 SNHLY, CDR2 FYNNEI. V shed 7 bases and J shed 6 bases, with 15 bases lying between them. The CDR3 is made up of 14 amino acids. CDR3 in DNA: TGTGCCAGCAACGACAGGTCATCCGATGAAAAACTGTTTTTT. Translated, it gives CASNDRSSDEKLFF.

This rearrangement joins TRBV5-1 to TRBJ2-6; D is perhaps TRBD1 (5 bases). V gave up 3 bases and J gave up 0 bases, with 25 bases separating them. In germline, CDR1 is SGHRS, CDR2 YFSETQ. The CDR3 consists of 21 residues. The CDR3 sequence: CASSWDTTGPYSLSGANVLTF. CDR3 DNA: TGCGCCAGCAGCTGGGATACCACAGGTCCCTATTCGCTCTCTGGGGCCAACGTCCTGACTTTC.

The chain recombines TRBV4-1 with TRBJ2-3; D possibly corresponds to TRBD2 (7 bases). Germline V gene sequence: CDR1 MGHRA, CDR2 YSYEKL. The CDR3 loop spans 16 amino acids. V shed 1 base and J shed 1 base, with 12 bases lying between them. The CDR3 coding sequence is TGCGCCAGCAGCCAAGCTTCGGGGGGCGGCACAGATACGCAGTATTTT. This sequence encodes CASSQASGGGTDTQYF.

The count of this clone is one. The chain uses TRBV6-1 and TRBJ1-1; TRBD1 is a possible D gene (5 bases). Germline values: CDR1 MNHNS, CDR2 SASEGT. The CDR3 spans 12 residues. Trimming pared 4 bases from V and 10 bases from J, leaving 13 bases between. CDR3 sequence (DNA): TGTGCCAGCAGTGGCGCAGGGATGGGAGCTTTCTTT. It codes for CASSGAGMGAFF.

The CDR3 coding sequence is TGTGCCAGCAATACCGGGACAGGGGTCGAGACCCAGTACTTC. Its translation is CASNTGTGVETQYF. The chain links TRBV28 to TRBJ2-5; 10 positions match TRBD1. CDR3 length: 14 amino acids. Germline trimming cut 7 bases from V and 5 bases from J; bases unmatched to any gene: 7. From germline, CDR1 is MDHEN and CDR2 SYDVKM.

V is TRBV29-1 and J is TRBJ2-5; D gene unclear. Trimming removed 1 base from V and 4 bases from J, with 16 bases in between. Germline loops: CDR1 SQVTM, CDR2 ANQGSEA. This CDR3 is 15 amino acids long. DNA for the CDR3: TGCAGCGTTGAAGGGTGGTGGGCCAACGCAGAGACCCAGTACTTC. Translated: CSVEGWWANAETQYF.